A single sample is the source of the 29 T cell receptor beta chains below, sequenced in a study of T cells in Graves' hyperthyroidism and ophthalmopathy. There were TCR beta CDR3 regions amplified from RNA transcripts. Carried out on the TCR CDR3, a first-round RT-PCR used the HTBI primer set. In TCRdb, the multiplex PCR reads were re-called with MiXCR into one record per CDR3 protein. The sample lists 150,000 to 200,000 distinct CDR3 sequences, 9.4% occurring once. The sequenced sample was blood. These receptors were taken from a woman aged 18-35 years with Graves' hyperthyroidism that later progressed to Graves' ophthalmopathy.

Concerning this clonotype: Germline is not matched at one junction end, which may reflect a read error. The chain couples TRBV4-2 to TRBJ2-7; 7 nucleotides agree with TRBD1. CDR1 is LGHNA and CDR2 is YNFKEQ in the germline V gene. The CDR3 consists of 15 residues. The CDR3 DNA sequence: TGTGCCGGCAGCCAAGAAGGGACAGCTATCTACGAGCAGTACTTC. Encoded protein: CAGSQEGTAIYEQYF.

In this sample, this clonotype turned up many times. V and J are TRBV7-8 and TRBJ2-1; 12 nucleotides align to TRBD2. This CDR3 is 18 amino acids long. The germline V gene encodes CDR1 SGHVS and CDR2 FQNEAQ. The V segment lost 5 bases and the J segment 4 bases; nucleotides outside the gene matches: 12. The CDR3 nucleotides read TGTGCCAGCAGCACAATCCCCCGACTAGCGGGGGAATACAATGAGCAGTTCTTC. As protein: CASSTIPRLAGEYNEQFF.

This chain links TRBV10-3 with TRBJ1-2, with TRBD1 matching over 7 bases. Germline assignment: CDR1 ENHRY and CDR2 SYGVKD. CDR3 size: 18 residues. With V trimmed by 5 bases and J by 4 bases, 19 bases remained unmatched. CDR3 amino acids: CAISPLRQGTFIVYGYTF. DNA of the CDR3: TGTGCCATCAGTCCTTTAAGACAGGGTACCTTCATCGTCTATGGCTACACCTTC.

The sample holds many counts of this clonotype. The chain employs TRBV6-1 and TRBJ1-1, with D possibly being TRBD1 (6 bases). V was shortened by 6 bases and J by 0 bases, with 11 bases between the two germline ends. From germline, CDR1 is MNHNS and CDR2 SASEGT. The length of the CDR3 is 14 residues. CDR3 in DNA: TGTGCCAGCAGGGTACAGGGCATGAACACTGAAGCTTTCTTT. Translating it yields CASRVQGMNTEAFF.

This clonotype was seen ten or more times. The rearrangement joins TRBV20-1 to TRBJ2-1; 7 bases align to TRBD2. There are 12 residues in the CDR3. V was clipped by 3 bases and J by 8 bases; unmatched bases: 4. Germline lookup yields CDR1 DFQATT and CDR2 SNEGSKA (reference sequence). As DNA, the CDR3 is TGCAGTGCTAGTCGCGGGAGTGATGAGCAGTTCTTC. Its translation: CSASRGSDEQFF.

About this clonotype itself: Germline and junction disagree at one end, which may indicate a read error. The chain joins TRBV7-7 to TRBJ2-2, with a tentative D call TRBD1 (6 bases). The germline V gene has CDR1 SSHAT and CDR2 FNYEAQ (reference sequence). The CDR3 has 15 amino acids. The chain's CDR3 is CASSLGLTGSGELFF. For the CDR3, the DNA is TGTGCTAGCAGCTTAGGCCTCACAGGGTCCGGGGAGCTGTTTTTT.

This clonotype was observed at least ten times. The chain links TRBV7-2 to TRBJ1-2; no firm D call. The CDR3 contains 13 residues. V lost 4 bases and J lost 0, with 6 bases in between. CDR1 is SGHTA, CDR2 FQGNSA, per germline. CDR3 DNA sequence: TGTGCCAGCAGCTCGGATGCTAACTATGGCTACACCTTC. It translates to CASSSDANYGYTF.

J is TRBJ1-2 and V is TRBV28; 7 nucleotides match TRBD1. The CDR3 covers 16 residues. The ends lost 4 bases at V and 2 bases at J; junction bases unmatched: 10. Germline CDR1 reads MDHEN; CDR2 reads SYDVKM. DNA for the CDR3: TGTGCCAGCAGTTCCACCTCCGACAGGGTAAACTATGGCTACACCTTC. Its translation is CASSSTSDRVNYGYTF.

This clonotype was counted at least ten times. The chain is built from TRBV29-1 and TRBJ1-2, with 9 bases identical to TRBD1. With V trimmed by 6 bases and J by 5 bases, 7 bases remained unmatched. The CDR3 consists of 13 residues. Germline V gives CDR1 SQVTM, CDR2 ANQGSEA. CDR3: CSVPGTGKYGYTF. The CDR3, as DNA: TGCAGCGTCCCCGGGACAGGGAAATATGGCTACACCTTC.

This clonotype was detected ten times or more. This chain connects TRBV20-1 to TRBJ2-3; D not certain. The CDR3 contains 13 residues. Trimming removed 0 bases from V and 6 bases from J, with 10 bases in between. The germline V gene has CDR1 DFQATT and CDR2 SNEGSKA (reference sequence). The CDR3 nucleotides read TGCAGTGCTAGAGATTTGGCGACGGATACGCAGTATTTT. Protein: CSARDLATDTQYF.

The table lists this clonotype with many counts. This sequence joins TRBV5-5 and TRBJ1-2; D uncertain. V lost 4 bases and J 1 base, leaving 11 bases between the germline ends. CDR3 length: 14 residues. CDR1 and CDR2 (germline): SGHKS, YYEKEE (reference sequence). CDR3 protein: CASSPLTVNYGYTF. CDR3 coding DNA: TGTGCCAGCAGCCCCCTTACAGTTAACTATGGCTACACCTTC.

This clonotype was detected ten times or more. This chain uses TRBV12-3 or TRBV12-4 with TRBJ1-5; D possibly corresponds to TRBD1 (6 bases). This CDR3 is 14 amino acids long. The germline V and J ends were trimmed by 7 bases and 3 bases, with 13 bases remaining between them. The CDR3 loop reads CASNLGQSNQPQHF. The CDR3 DNA is TGTGCCAGCAACCTCGGACAGTCCAATCAGCCCCAGCATTTT.

This clonotype came up a few times. This chain joins TRBV4-2 and TRBJ2-1; D not certain. Trimming left V 0 bases short and J 5 bases short, with 5 bases between. Germline lookup yields CDR1 LGHNA and CDR2 YNFKEQ. The CDR3 sequence is 13 residues long. CDR3 region: CASSQEWDNEQFF. The CDR3 DNA reads as TGTGCCAGCAGCCAAGAGTGGGACAATGAGCAGTTCTTC.

This clonotype was seen many times. The chain carries TRBV5-1 and TRBJ2-2; 13 nucleotides match TRBD2. J was trimmed by 8 bases and V by 7 bases; bases with no gene match: 8. The CDR3 spans 15 residues. CDR1 is SGHRS and CDR2 is YFSETQ in the germline V gene. The CDR3 sequence: CASASTSGRKGELFF. The CDR3, as DNA: TGCGCCAGCGCCTCGACTAGCGGGAGGAAAGGGGAGCTGTTTTTT.

This clonotype was seen many times. The rearrangement links TRBV6-5 to TRBJ2-2; D may be TRBD1 (6 bases). Per the germline V gene, CDR1 is MNHEY and CDR2 is SVGAGI. The V end lost 2 bases, the J end lost 6 bases, and 31 bases lay between the germline ends. CDR3 size: 21 residues. The CDR3 region is CASSYQAMTGRGMKGAGELFF. The CDR3 nucleotides are TGTGCCAGCAGTTACCAAGCTATGACAGGCCGCGGAATGAAGGGGGCCGGGGAGCTGTTTTTT.

This clonotype was counted at least ten times. The rearrangement uses TRBV11-1 and TRBJ1-2; the D is unclear. Trimming removed 1 base at V and 7 bases at J, with 10 bases between. Germline lookup yields CDR1 SGHAT and CDR2 FQDESV (reference sequence). There are 13 residues in the CDR3. CDR3 in amino acids: CASSLEDLGGYTF. The DNA for the CDR3 is TGTGCCAGCAGCTTAGAGGATCTGGGTGGCTACACCTTC.

In its sample, this clonotype was seen many times. The chain couples TRBV10-3 to TRBJ1-2, with D tentatively TRBD1 (5 bases). Trimming removed 8 bases from V and 4 bases from J, with 23 bases in between. This CDR3 comprises 16 residues. CDR1 is ENHRY and CDR2 is SYGVKD in the germline V gene. CDR3 sequence reads: CAIAWDGLRGFYGYTF. The CDR3 bases are TGTGCCATCGCATGGGACGGACTTCGGGGATTCTATGGCTACACCTTC.

This clonotype was seen a handful of times. The rearrangement joins TRBV6-2 or TRBV6-3 to TRBJ1-3, with D uncertain. The CDR3 runs 14 residues. V was cut by 0 bases and J by 3 bases, with 6 bases left in between. CDR1 is MNHEY, CDR2 SVGEGT, per germline. CDR3 region: CASSYSNYGNTIYF. The CDR3 nucleotides are TGTGCCAGCAGTTACTCGAATTATGGAAACACCATATATTTT.

This clonotype has a handful of counts. The gene calls are TRBV6-1 and TRBJ1-2; the D gene is possibly TRBD1 (5 bases). Deletions cut 5 bases from V and 3 bases from J, with 13 bases between. The CDR3 covers 14 residues. CDR1 and CDR2 (germline): MNHNS, SASEGT. The CDR3 coding sequence is TGTGCCAGCAGTAAGAGGGGCTTCGACTATGGCTACACCTTC. It encodes CASSKRGFDYGYTF.

This clonotype was counted at least ten times. V usage is TRBV19 and J usage is TRBJ1-1, with D perhaps TRBD1 (5 bases). With 2 bases removed from V and 5 bases from J, the gap between germline ends came to 24 bases. This CDR3 region has 18 residues. Germline assignment: CDR1 LNHDA and CDR2 SQIVND (reference sequence). CDR3 protein: CASSIMGHRTQDQTEAFF. The CDR3 bases are TGTGCCAGTAGTATAATGGGTCACAGGACGCAGGACCAGACTGAAGCTTTCTTT.

This clonotype was seen at least ten times. This sequence joins TRBV5-1 and TRBJ1-2, with a weak D call TRBD1 (5 bases). V dropped 0 bases and J dropped 4 bases, with 10 bases sitting between them. This CDR3 has 14 residues. Per the germline V gene, CDR1 is SGHRS and CDR2 is YFSETQ. CDR3 nucleotide sequence: TGCGCCAGCAGCTTGGGGGACGGCGGCTATGGCTACACCTTC. The encoded protein is CASSLGDGGYGYTF. The variable domain in full, completed from reference TRBV5-1 and TRBJ1-2, reads KAGVTQTPRYLIKTRGQQVTLSCSPISGHRSVSWYQQTPGQGLQFLFEYFSETQRNKGNFPGRFSGRQFSNSRSEMNVSTLELGDSALYLCASSLGDGGYGYTFGSGTRLTVV.

This clonotype was recorded at least ten times. J is TRBJ2-1 and V is TRBV7-9; D gene unclear. V was shortened by 0 bases and J by 5 bases, with 5 bases between the two germline ends. Germline-derived CDR1 and CDR2 are SEHNR and FQNEAQ (reference sequence). This CDR3 comprises 13 residues. The CDR3 bases are TGTGCCAGCAGCTTAGCGTTGGACAATGAGCAGTTCTTC. Translated: CASSLALDNEQFF.

This clonotype occurred many times. The J gene is TRBJ1-1, the V gene TRBV6-5; possibly TRBD1 for D (6 bases). This CDR3 comprises 14 residues. Germline V CDR1 and CDR2: MNHEY, SVGAGI. V was cut by 0 bases and J by 3 bases, with 8 bases left in between. CDR3 nucleotides: TGTGCCAGCAGTTACTCGGGGGCGCACACTGAAGCTTTCTTT. Translating it yields CASSYSGAHTEAFF.

This clonotype appeared many times. The V and J genes are TRBV30 and TRBJ2-3; tentatively, D is TRBD1 (6 bases). Germline CDR1 GTSNPN, CDR2 SVGIG (reference sequence). The CDR3 is 14 residues long. V was cut by 0 bases and J by 6 bases, with 13 bases left in between. CDR3 protein: CAWSVPQGYDTQYF. In DNA form, the CDR3 reads TGTGCCTGGAGTGTTCCACAGGGATATGATACGCAGTATTTT. The whole variable domain, filled in from reference TRBV30 and TRBJ2-3, reads SQTIHQWPATLVQPVGSPLSLECTVEGTSNPNLYWYRQAAGRGLQLLFYSVGIGQISSEVPQNLSASRPQDRQFILSSKKLLLSDSGFYLCAWSVPQGYDTQYFGPGTRLTVL.

Ten or more counts support this clonotype. The chain combines TRBV19 with TRBJ1-4; the match to TRBD1 covers 7 bases. CDR3 length: 16 residues. Germline CDR1 and CDR2: LNHDA and SQIVND (reference sequence). J lost 7 bases, V lost 5 bases, and 13 bases had no gene match. Here the CDR3 DNA reads TGTGCCAGTAGTGCCCCTCGTAGGGGGCGCGGTGAAAAACTGTTTTTT. Protein: CASSAPRRGRGEKLFF. The whole variable domain, remainder taken from reference TRBV19 and TRBJ1-4, is DGGITQSPKYLFRKEGQNVTLSCEQNLNHDAMYWYRQDPGQGLRLIYYSQIVNDFQKGDIAEGYSVSREKKESFPLTVTSAQKNPTAFYLCASSAPRRGRGEKLFFGSGTQLSVL.

Ten or more counts support this clonotype. The rearrangement joins TRBV12-3 or TRBV12-4 to TRBJ2-1; D gene uncertain. V was pared by 3 bases and J by 9 bases, with 6 bases between. The CDR3 covers 11 residues. The CDR3 loop reads CASSFNSEQFF. The CDR3 bases are TGTGCCAGCAGTTTTAATAGTGAGCAGTTCTTC.

The chain combines TRBV6-1 with TRBJ1-2; D unclear. Germline loops: CDR1 MNHNS, CDR2 SASEGT. V lost 3 bases to trimming and J lost 1 base, with 15 bases between them. This CDR3 comprises 16 residues. CDR3 bases: TGTGCCAGCAGTGACATTGAAGGATTTCTTAACTATGGCTACACCTTC. Translating it yields CASSDIEGFLNYGYTF.

This clonotype occurred many times. This chain links TRBV7-2 with TRBJ2-1, with unresolved D. The CDR3 loop spans 14 amino acids. Between the trimmed V and J ends, which lost 0 bases and 7 bases, there was a span of 10 bases. The germline CDR1 and CDR2 sequences are SGHTA and FQGNSA. The CDR3 bases are TGTGCCAGCAGCTTAGCGCTAATTTTGAATGAGCAGTTCTTC. Translated: CASSLALILNEQFF. The full variable domain, rest sourced from reference TRBV7-2 and TRBJ2-1, is GAGVSQSPSNKVTEKGKDVELRCDPISGHTALYWYRQSLGQGLEFLIYFQGNSAPDKSGLPSDRFSAERTGGSVSTLTIQRTQQEDSAVYLCASSLALILNEQFFGPGTRLTVL.

This clonotype was counted ten times or more. The rearrangement joins TRBV7-8 to TRBJ1-2; D uncertain. The CDR3 consists of 13 residues. V lost 3 bases and J lost 2, with 7 bases in between. CDR1 and CDR2 from the germline V gene are SGHVS and FQNEAQ. Here the CDR3 reads CASSFRPNYGYTF. Here the CDR3 DNA reads TGTGCCAGCAGCTTCCGACCGAACTATGGCTACACCTTC. Full variable domain (missing parts from reference TRBV7-8 and TRBJ1-2): GAGVSQSPRYKVAKRGQDVALRCDPISGHVSLFWYQQALGQGPEFLTYFQNEAQLDKSGLPSDRFFAERPEGSVSTLKIQRTQQEDSAVYLCASSFRPNYGYTFGSGTRLTVV.